This TCR beta chain came from a study of blood T cells in healthy people across ages. Study conclusions and caveats: Estimates drawn from one million T cells were deemed to understate diversity.

Note on this clonotype: The target antigen is unknown.

V shed 6 bases and J 4 bases; nucleotides not matched to a gene: 10. The CDR3 contains 15 residues. Isolation recovered at least 7 million PBMCs from every sample. Next came a second PCR, run for about 6 to 12 cycles, which used a sample-barcoded 5' primer along with a J-beta primer mix. From the 5' RACE reads, TCRdb called clonotypes with MiXCR, one entry per CDR3 protein. The data contain approximately 2,000,000 distinct CDR3 sequences, about 39% of them singletons. Specimen: blood. The rearrangement links TRBV12-3 or TRBV12-4 to TRBJ2-7, with 9 positions matching TRBD2. The receptor was isolated from a human donor in good health. Here the CDR3 reads CASREGASGMYEQYF. CDR3 nucleotides: TGTGCCAGCAGAGAGGGGGCTAGCGGGATGTACGAGCAGTACTTC.